This is a list of T cell receptor beta chains from one sample in a study of neoadjuvant nivolumab and ipilimumab in lung cancer. Clones were sequenced by immunoSEQ multiplex PCR, and TCRdb holds only the in-frame ones, with some missing. This sample has thousands of clones; roughly 86% occur once, and the top ten carry roughly 4.6%. The sample consisted of adjacent normal lung tissue, taken after neoadjuvant nivolumab, alone or with ipilimumab, at or shortly before surgery. These receptors all come from an adult with non-small cell lung cancer. CDR3s include the opening cysteine and the closing phenylalanine or tryptophan. D genes are given only for firm matches. Size is stated for part of the rows, as once, few or many counts, or as a class when the clone is expanded.

cdr3_nt	cdr3_aa	v_call	d_call	clone_size	j_call
TGTGCCATCAGGGGAACAGGGCCTAACTATGGCTACACCTTC	CAIRGTGPNYGYTF	TRBV10-3	NA	NA	TRBJ1-2
TGCGCCAGCAGCATAGGACAGGGTGCAACCCCCACGGGGTACCAAGAGACCCAGTACTTC	CASSIGQGATPTGYQETQYF	TRBV5-1	TRBD1	NA	TRBJ2-5
TGTGCCAGCAGCTTCCTAAGAGGGACGAAGCGGGAGGGCTACGAGCAGTACTTC	CASSFLRGTKREGYEQYF	TRBV5-6	TRBD2	once	TRBJ2-7
TGTGCCAGCTCACCACCCCTAGGACTAGCAAGAAACATTCAGTACTTC	CASSPPLGLARNIQYF	TRBV18	TRBD2	NA	TRBJ2-4
TGTGCCAGCAGCTTAACAGGCAATCAGCCCCAGCATTTT	CASSLTGNQPQHF	TRBV7-2	NA	NA	TRBJ1-5
TGTGCCACCAGCAGGAACAGGGGTGGTGGCTATGGCTACACCTTC	CATSRNRGGGYGYTF	TRBV15	TRBD1	NA	TRBJ1-2
TGTGCCAGCAGCTTAGGACGCGGGACGGGCGAGCAGTACTTC	CASSLGRGTGEQYF	TRBV11-2	NA	NA	TRBJ2-7
TGTGCCAGTAGTCCGCCGCGGGGACGGGAGGGCCGCGGTACGCAGTATTTT	CASSPPRGREGRGTQYF	TRBV19	TRBD2	NA	TRBJ2-3
TGTGCCAGCAGCTACCCCACAGGGAAGCGAGGGACTGAAGCTTTCTTT	CASSYPTGKRGTEAFF	TRBV13	NA	NA	TRBJ1-1
TGTGCCAGCAGTCTCAGGACAAAAGGCAACTATGGCTACACCTTC	CASSLRTKGNYGYTF	TRBV6-5	NA	NA	TRBJ1-2
TGTGCCAGCAGCCTCTTCTTCACAGATACGCAGTATTTT	CASSLFFTDTQYF	TRBV5-5	NA	NA	TRBJ2-3
TGTGCCAGCTCACCACCGGGAGAGAATGAGCAGTTCTTC	CASSPPGENEQFF	TRBV18	NA	NA	TRBJ2-1
TGCGCCAGCAGCTCGGGACTAGCGGGATTAGTAATGGAGACCCAGTACTTC	CASSSGLAGLVMETQYF	TRBV5-1	TRBD2	NA	TRBJ2-5
TGTGCCAGTAGGGGGAGGACCGGGGAGCTGTTTTTT	CASRGRTGELFF	TRBV19	NA	NA	TRBJ2-2
TGCGCCAGCAGTTCTGGCGGGAGCCGAAACACTGAAGCTTTCTTT	CASSSGGSRNTEAFF	TRBV5-1	NA	NA	TRBJ1-1
TGTGCCAGCAGCTCGGGACAGACCCCCCAAGAGACCCAGTACTTC	CASSSGQTPQETQYF	TRBV7-9	TRBD1	NA	TRBJ2-5
TGTGCCAGTAGTATTCGGGGCGGCAGCAATCAGCCCCAGCATTTT	CASSIRGGSNQPQHF	TRBV19	NA	NA	TRBJ1-5
TGTGCCAGCAGTCACAGGGAGGGGACTGAAGCTTTCTTT	CASSHREGTEAFF	TRBV27	NA	NA	TRBJ1-1
TGTGCCAGCAGTTCGCACCGGGACAGGGAAGGCTATGGCTACACCTTC	CASSSHRDREGYGYTF	TRBV27	TRBD1	few	TRBJ1-2
TGTGCCAGCGGGACCGGAGGGGGTAATGAGCAGTTCTTC	CASGTGGGNEQFF	TRBV27	NA	NA	TRBJ2-1
TGTGCCAGCAAGAGGCGGACAATTAACACCGGGGAGCTGTTTTTT	CASKRRTINTGELFF	TRBV6-5	NA	NA	TRBJ2-2
TGTGCCAGCAGTTATCGAGGATTGGGCGGCTACACCTTC	CASSYRGLGGYTF	TRBV6-5	NA	NA	TRBJ1-2
TGTGCCGCCAACTCCTACTCCCAGGGGGATGGCTACACCTTC	CAANSYSQGDGYTF	TRBV6-5	TRBD1	NA	TRBJ1-2
TGTGCCAGCAGCTTAGGGTTTCGAAGCACAGATACGCAGTATTTT	CASSLGFRSTDTQYF	TRBV7-9	NA	NA	TRBJ2-3
TGTGCCAGCAGTGGTTCGAGGACAGAAATATCCTACGAGCAGTACTTC	CASSGSRTEISYEQYF	TRBV2	NA	few	TRBJ2-7